A selection of T cell receptor beta chains follows, all from one sample in a study of T cell responses to AZD1222 COVID-19 vaccine. Assay used: immunoSEQ multiplex PCR; TCRdb lists only in-frame clones, some missing. The data contain around 110,000 clones, roughly 87% of them seen just once; the ten biggest clones take up 6.5% to 9.5%. This material consisted of peripheral blood, taken on day 0 of AZD1222 vaccination. These receptors came from an adult in good health. The CDR3 runs from the conserved cysteine through the conserved F or W.

j_gene | v_gene | CDR3aa
TRBJ2-5 | TRBV7-2 | CASNPSGGETQYF
TRBJ2-1 | TRBV28 | CASSLTSSGTSNEQFF
TRBJ1-4 | TRBV4-1 | CASSLVPLQVAVEKLFF
TRBJ2-7 | TRBV10-3 | CAISQGLAGVFEQYF
TRBJ1-6 | TRBV27 | CASSFGLTQGNSPLHF
TRBJ1-5 | TRBV28 | CASRPILASNQPQHF
TRBJ2-2 | TRBV5-6 | CASSLTLTGRAGELFF
TRBJ1-6 | TRBV5-5 | CASSLAPLGGLNSPLHF
TRBJ1-6 | TRBV15 | CATRPMDRASYNSPLHF
TRBJ1-2 | TRBV12-3/TRBV12-4 | CASSLSPSYGYTF
TRBJ1-4 | TRBV29-1 | CSVLGRGGLFF
TRBJ2-5 | TRBV11-3 | CASSITGTSGQETQYF
TRBJ2-1 | TRBV19 | CASSPRYPYNEQFF
TRBJ1-1 | TRBV27 | CASSPEGIGDTEAFF
TRBJ1-1 | TRBV19 | CASSIPGQVYTEAFF
TRBJ2-3 | TRBV5-5 | CASSWMTSGTTDTQYF
TRBJ1-4 | TRBV28 | CASGKGSTNEKLFF
TRBJ1-5 | TRBV7-2 | CASSFRQTNQPQHF
TRBJ2-7 | TRBV21-1 | CASPSLGAYEQYF
TRBJ2-7 | TRBV13 | CASSPTGLGGRTYEQYF